This T cell receptor beta chain came from a study of T cell responses to AZD1222 COVID-19 vaccine. For the study at large: Analyses pooled second doses at about 4 or about 12 weeks.

This CDR3 comprises 12 residues. From germline, CDR1 is SGHTA and CDR2 FQGTGA. Trimming stripped 4 bases from V and 10 bases from J, with 11 bases between. Profiled with immunoSEQ multiplex PCR; TCRdb holds only in-frame clones, not every one. The sample has 110,000 or so clones; more than 70% are singletons. The chain combines TRBV7-3 with TRBJ2-1; D not certain. The receptor comes from an adult in good health. The specimen comprised peripheral blood, sampled on day 0 of AZD1222 vaccination. CDR3 DNA sequence: TGTGCCAGCAGCTCCCCCTTCGGGGAGCAGTTCTTC. It yields the protein CASSSPFGEQFF.